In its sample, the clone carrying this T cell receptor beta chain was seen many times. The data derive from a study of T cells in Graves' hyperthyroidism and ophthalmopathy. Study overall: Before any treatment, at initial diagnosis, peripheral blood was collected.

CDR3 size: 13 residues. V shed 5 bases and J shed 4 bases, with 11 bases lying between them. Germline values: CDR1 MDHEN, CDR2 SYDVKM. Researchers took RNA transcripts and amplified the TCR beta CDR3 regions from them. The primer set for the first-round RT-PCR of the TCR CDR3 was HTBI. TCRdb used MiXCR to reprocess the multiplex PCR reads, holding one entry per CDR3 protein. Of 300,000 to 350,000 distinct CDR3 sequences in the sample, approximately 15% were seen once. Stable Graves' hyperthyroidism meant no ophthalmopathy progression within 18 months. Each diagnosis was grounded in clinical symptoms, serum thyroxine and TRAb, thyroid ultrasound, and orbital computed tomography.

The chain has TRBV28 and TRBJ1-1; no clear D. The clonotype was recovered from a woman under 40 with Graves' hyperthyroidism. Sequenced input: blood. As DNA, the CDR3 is TGTGCCAGCAGTCGGTCCGCACGCACTGAAGCTTTCTTT. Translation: CASSRSARTEAFF.